This T cell receptor beta chain emerged from a study of cytomegalovirus exposure and HLA in healthy donors (dated by TCRdb to the late 2010s). Looking at the study overall: According to an earlier analysis of 550 to 700 of the donors, some 180 million T cells yielded 117 million unique TCR beta sequences and approximately 280 Gb of sequence data. Roughly 300 gigabases of sequencing data and 75 million to 85 million unique TCR sequences made up an early release that covered over 550 HLA-typed donors. Of the roughly 400 genotyped donors, 65% to 90% fell in the genetic ancestry cluster associated with self-reported Caucasian donors. The study was designed to test whether signatures of past pathogen exposure could be identified by cataloging public T cell receptors. The T cell repertoires of some 700 subjects were profiled by immunosequencing and related to cytomegalovirus serostatus. Along with the roughly 700-subject first cohort, a separate validation cohort of over a hundred different subjects was used. The study combined high-throughput TCR immunosequencing, statistical association of individual TCRs with disease status, and machine learning to predict cytomegalovirus infection status. A later analysis re-examined previously published TCR beta repertoires from 600 to 700 donors and added high-resolution HLA genotyping to investigate patterns of TCR occurrence. The later analysis used no new phenotypic data to find candidate immune exposures, relying instead on TCR beta sequences and their occurrence across donors. An earlier analysis of around 640 of the donors used high-throughput TCR beta sequencing to judge whether each TCR beta V gene segment behaved as functional or pseudogenic. Donor age, sex, ethnicity and CMV serostatus were collected together with the repertoire data. Genome-wide SNP genotypes for about 60% of the 666 donors were used in a later genetic analysis, which treated that subset as a discovery cohort. All discovery cohort repertoires had been generated on a single sequencing platform. HLA typing included class I and class II loci at four-digit resolution. The number of donors typed differed by locus, with 629-630 for A, B, C, DRB1 and DQB1, more than 500 for DQA1, over 600 for DPA1, and around 460 for DPB1. Four to six DR-DQ haplotypes were handled as single units for association and clustering, since linkage in the cohort was strong. On average, around 200,000 unique TCR beta nucleotide sequences were sequenced per donor among a few hundred genotyped donors of the cohort, with about 17% of those sequences being non-productive. Paper-wide results and their limitations: Roughly uniform sequencing depth across donors was assumed in presence/absence analyses, although this assumption may not hold. For the cohort, immune exposure information was limited to CMV serostatus. Strong co-occurrence of HLA alleles, especially DR and DQ, made assigning TCR associations to individual alleles difficult. Across donors, most TCR sequences were observed very rarely, whereas some public TCRs were present in many individuals. A further reported finding was that TCR beta sequences accurately predicted the HLA-A and HLA-B alleles for most subjects in the first cohort. In vitro tests confirmed that a few of the cytomegalovirus-associated TCR beta chains recognize cytomegalovirus antigens. HLA typing was unavailable for some donors at each locus, so association tests used only the typed subset. A cluster of highly shared sequence variants was judged likely to be a technical artifact of the sequencing pipeline. In a later analysis, the rate of TCR association differed among HLA loci, with DRB1 alleles having the most associated TCRs and HLA-C alleles having the fewest. V-gene and J-gene trimming of TCR beta chains was associated with a missense DCLRE1C variant in a later genetic analysis, and the association was replicated in an independent cohort. The authors suggested that the approach could potentially be extended to other disease states and immunological phenotypes. A later analysis found that most CMV-associated TCR beta chains appeared HLA-restricted, with HLA associations seemingly driven largely by CMV exposure. A later analysis reported that several top co-occurrence clusters appeared linked to parvovirus B19, influenza, CMV and Epstein-Barr virus. Cytomegalovirus status was reported to be diagnosed by the classifier with high specificity and sensitivity in both the original and validation cohorts. Linkage disequilibrium might explain the correlated functional status among segregating V segments, but an unknown experimental factor could not be ruled out. Compared with equally common non-associated chains, HLA-associated TCR beta chains in a later analysis were more clonally expanded and had lower generation probabilities. The study listed 164 TCR beta chains as associated with cytomegalovirus. An earlier analysis of some 560 of the donors showed that most TCR beta V segments appeared in productive rearrangements either about 87% or about 30% of the time, which broadly matched IMGT annotations. Compared with the 666-donor mean, donors in an Asian-associated ancestry cluster had fewer N-insertions in productive TCRs, according to a later genetic analysis. At a false discovery rate of 0.05, a later analysis linked some 17,000 TCR beta sequences to specific HLA alleles. This cohort had only TCR beta chains sequenced, and the lack of alpha or paired-chain data limited which features could be detected. Because counts were too low, roughly 16 rarely observed V segments, including chromosome 9 orphons, were excluded from the earlier analysis of several hundred of the donors.

Library preparation employed the immunoSEQ multiplex PCR assay. For the multiplex PCR, a mixture combining 60 forward primers for TCR Vbeta segments and 13 reverse primers for TCR Jbeta segments was used. Amplification of the CDR3 region of rearranged TCR beta genes was performed with a multiplex PCR assay on genomic DNA. The amplified TCR beta libraries were sequenced on the Illumina HiSeq System as 87-base-pair reads. The paper's processing steps were these. A later analysis counted about 80 million unique TCR beta chains across the 550 to 750 repertoires, and roughly 11 million of these chains were shared by at least two donors. Raw reads were error-corrected and collapsed into unique sequences by a nearest-neighbor algorithm in which closely related sequences were merged to remove PCR and sequencing errors. CDR3 sequences were aligned to IMGT reference sequences to assign V, D and J gene segments. For a sequence to be retained, a match of at least six nucleotides was required to both a V gene segment and a J gene segment. Rearrangements were called productive when the CDR3 lacked stop codons and stayed in frame with V and J; all others were non-productive. CDR3 was defined by IMGT convention, running from the second conserved V-encoded cysteine to the conserved J-encoded phenylalanine. In an earlier analysis of more than 550 of the donors, sequences lacking an unambiguous match to a single V gene segment were excluded. An earlier analysis of over 450 of the donors classified V segments as functional when productive rearrangements were above 56.7% and as segregating when the standard deviation between donors was above 5%. A statistical classification framework was developed to diagnose cytomegalovirus status using the catalog of TCR beta chain sequences. A later analysis assigned V and J genes by comparing TCR nucleotide sequences with IMGT/GENE-DB human TR gene sequences. In a later analysis, CDR3 sequences and most-parsimonious VDJ recombination scenarios were assigned using the TCRdist pipeline. A later analysis defined each TCR beta chain by its CDR3 amino acid sequence plus V-gene family, and excluded reads lacking a unique V-gene family. In a later analysis, some 600 highly shared, low-generation-probability nucleotide sequences were removed to address suspected cross-contamination and a sequencing artifact. In a later analysis, a clonal expansion index for each public chain was calculated from normalized within-repertoire ranks of inferred template counts. Generation probabilities in a later analysis came from a VDJ recombination model fitted to out-of-frame rearrangements, and those results were checked against IGoR. Hypergeometric tests were used in a later analysis to score TCR-TCR, TCR-HLA and TCR-CMV co-occurrence, with a repertoire-size bias correction applied to the TCR pairs. In a later analysis, false discovery rates were estimated by permuting HLA or CMV assignments 20 times. In a later analysis, co-occurring TCRs were grouped using DBSCAN, and TCRdist sequence similarity was added for clustering within HLA-allele-positive subsets. Repertoires with fewer than 30,000 or more than 120,000 public chains, plus five repertoires with anomalous nucleotide sharing, were excluded from co-occurrence clustering. Drawn from immuneACCESS, this table holds only the in-frame rearrangements with V and J called that TCRdb kept. Clones are partly lost; checked studies trace under half to an unresolved V gene and leave the rest unexplained. V, J and clone size are taken as reported in that table, and D and trimming were inferred from the DNA itself. The sample yields 150,000 or so clones; approximately 84% were counted once. The ten largest clones capture 7% of the sample.

In total, approximately 690 healthy bone marrow donors made up the cohort. Cohort members were all nominally healthy when sampled, although unrecorded immune exposures were likely present. The donor was CMV seropositive and was included in the group of 290 or so seropositive cohort members. Every donor gave a peripheral blood sample, and the peripheral blood mononuclear cells from that sample were used for TCR beta sequencing. The Qiagen DNeasy Blood Extraction Kit was used to extract genomic DNA from the blood cell samples. Worth noting for this clone: Its recognized antigen is unknown. The sample holds no much larger clone one base away, and base qualities are not on file.

The sample taken for sequencing was PBMCs. The receptor was derived from a woman aged 35 to 49 in good health and CMV-seropositive.

The sequence in DNA is TGTGCCAGCAGTGACCGGGAGAGCAATCAGCCCCAGCATTTT. This yields the protein CASSDRESNQPQHF. The chain is assembled from TRBV6-1 and TRBJ1-5, with no D gene named confidently. Inclusive of the bounding cysteine and phenylalanine, the CDR3 is 14 residues long. Only CDR3 DNA remains: 42 bases, in frame from the first base. The V end loses 3 bases and the J end loses 1 base, and a stretch of 7 bases separates them. Sequences MNHNS (CDR1) and SASEGT (CDR2) are obtained from the germline V gene.